These 17 T cell receptor beta chains share one sample of origin, sequenced in a study of T cells in Graves' hyperthyroidism and ophthalmopathy. Regions amplified from RNA transcripts were the TCR beta CDR3 regions. The HTBI primer set was used in a first-round RT-PCR of the TCR CDR3. Via MiXCR, TCRdb re-called the multiplex PCR reads, giving one row per CDR3 protein. This table has around 480,000 distinct CDR3 sequences, approximately 14% appearing once. The sample comprised blood. The origin of the receptors is a young woman with Graves' hyperthyroidism.

This clonotype was recorded many times. This sequence joins TRBV3-1 and TRBJ2-1; D may be TRBD1 (6 bases). The CDR3 spans 15 residues. Germline loops: CDR1 LGHDT, CDR2 YNNKEL (reference sequence). V dropped 4 bases and J dropped 6 bases, with 16 bases sitting between them. CDR3 DNA sequence: TGTGCCAGCAGCCTAAGCGGACAGCGCGGCAATGAGCAGTTCTTC. It specifies CASSLSGQRGNEQFF.

This clonotype appeared a few times. This chain uses TRBV27 with TRBJ2-7; D ambiguous. The CDR3 spans 13 residues. Germline V gene sequence: CDR1 MNHEY, CDR2 SMNVEV (reference sequence). Trimming stripped 5 bases from V and 6 bases from J, with 14 bases between. DNA of the CDR3: TGTGCCAGCAGTCCCCCCAGTAAAGCCGAGCAGTACTTC. This encodes CASSPPSKAEQYF.

This clonotype was seen ten or more times. The rearrangement joins TRBV19 to TRBJ1-1; 7 positions agree with TRBD1. Trimming cost V 9 bases and J 8 bases; bases outside gene matches: 12. The CDR3 length is 13 residues. Germline CDR1 is LNHDA and CDR2 is SQIVND (reference sequence). CDR3 in amino acids: CASAQQGRGEAFF. Written as DNA, the CDR3 is TGTGCCAGCGCACAACAGGGGCGAGGGGAAGCTTTCTTT.

In nucleotides, the CDR3 is TGTGCCAGCAGCCGAACTAGCATTGAGACCCAGTACTTC. Translation: CASSRTSIETQYF. J is TRBJ2-5 and V is TRBV9; a possible D gene is TRBD2 (6 bases). This CDR3 has 13 amino acids. Germline V gives CDR1 SGDLS, CDR2 YYNGEE. V was clipped by 4 bases and J by 5 bases, with 12 bases between them.

This clonotype has a count of ten or more. DNA of the CDR3: TGTGCCAGCAGCGTAGAAAACTATGGCTACACCTTC. Its translation is CASSVENYGYTF. The chain has TRBV9 and TRBJ1-2; unclear D gene. The CDR3 is made up of 12 amino acids. Looked up from germline, CDR1 is SGDLS and CDR2 is YYNGEE. V lost 0 bases to trimming and J lost 2 bases, with 2 bases between them.

The CDR3 DNA reads as TGTGCCAGCAGTCCTTCTAGCGGCGGGAGGAGCACAGATACGCAGTATTTT. Translating gives CASSPSSGGRSTDTQYF. The chain combines TRBV2 with TRBJ2-3; TRBD2 agrees at 8 bases. The CDR3 is 17 amino acids. With V trimmed by 5 bases and J by 0 bases, 10 bases remained unmatched. CDR1 and CDR2 from the germline V gene are SNHLY and FYNNEI. The variable domain in full, completed from reference TRBV2 and TRBJ2-3, reads EPEVTQTPSHQVTQMGQEVILRCVPISNHLYFYWYRQILGQKVEFLVSFYNNEISEKSEIFDDQFSVERPDGSNFTLKIRSTKLEDSAMYFCASSPSSGGRSTDTQYFGPGTRLTVL.

The V gene is TRBV9, the J gene TRBJ2-7, with D perhaps TRBD1 or TRBD2 (5 bases each). Trimming pared 0 bases from V and 4 bases from J, leaving 11 bases between. The CDR3 has 14 residues. Germline V CDR1 and CDR2: SGDLS, YYNGEE. The CDR3 DNA reads as TGTGCCAGCAGCGTAGCTACGGGGCGATACGAGCAGTACTTC. As protein: CASSVATGRYEQYF. Using reference TRBV9 and TRBJ2-7 for the parts outside the CDR3, the full variable domain is DSGVTQTPKHLITATGQRVTLRCSPRSGDLSVYWYQQSLDQGLQFLIQYYNGEERAKGNILERFSAQQFPDLHSELNLSSLELGDSALYFCASSVATGRYEQYFGPGTRLTVT.

This clonotype was seen repeatedly, ten times or more. The gene calls are TRBV24-1 and TRBJ2-7, with 7 bases fitting TRBD1. Losses at the gene ends were 4 bases for V and 5 bases for J; bases not matched to a gene: 7. This CDR3 contains 14 residues. Germline CDR1 and CDR2: KGHDR and SFDVKD. CDR3 bases: TGTGCCACCAGTGAGAGTTCAGGGGGAAACGAGCAGTACGTC. Protein product: CATSESSGGNEQYV.

This clonotype was counted at least ten times. CDR3 nucleotide sequence: TGTGCCAGCAGCTTTCGCTCGGGAGGGGAGACCCAGTACTTC. It encodes CASSFRSGGETQYF. V and J are TRBV7-6 and TRBJ2-5; TRBD2 matches at 8 bases. Germline lookup yields CDR1 SGHVS and CDR2 FNYEAQ. The CDR3 covers 14 residues. V shed 3 bases and J 5 bases; nucleotides not matched to a gene: 5.

V and J are TRBV11-2 and TRBJ2-5; 13 bases match TRBD2. Trimming at V came to 3 bases and at J to 4 bases, leaving 5 bases not matched to a gene. The germline CDR1 and CDR2 sequences are SGHAT and FQNNGV. The CDR3 is 16 residues long. The CDR3 DNA is TGTGCCAGCAGCTTCGAACTAGCGGGAGGGAGAGAGACCCAGTACTTC. Amino acid sequence: CASSFELAGGRETQYF.

In this sample, this clonotype turned up a few times. The genes are TRBV19 and TRBJ2-2; 8 positions match TRBD1. Germline trimming cut 9 bases from V and 2 bases from J; bases unmatched to any gene: 5. CDR3 length: 14 residues. Germline V gene data show CDR1 as LNHDA and CDR2 as SQIVND (reference sequence). The CDR3 spells CASKTGVNTGELFF. The CDR3 bases are TGTGCCAGCAAGACAGGGGTCAACACCGGGGAGCTGTTTTTT.

This clonotype was counted ten times or more. The genes are TRBV5-1 and TRBJ2-3; 14 positions match TRBD2. Losses at the gene ends were 0 bases for V and 6 bases for J; bases not matched to a gene: 3. The CDR3 runs to 16 residues. Looked up from germline, CDR1 is SGHRS and CDR2 is YFSETQ. The CDR3 DNA follows: TGCGCCAGCAGCTTGGATGGACTAGCGGGAGGCGATACGCAGTATTTT. It codes for CASSLDGLAGGDTQYF.

This clonotype has at least ten counts. The V and J genes are TRBV18 and TRBJ2-1; TRBD1 might be the D (5 bases). Trimming cost V 3 bases and J 4 bases, with 16 bases left between them. CDR1 is KGHSH and CDR2 is LQKENI in the germline V gene. The CDR3 length is 16 residues. The CDR3 here is CASSPAGRAIYNEQFF. CDR3 coding DNA: TGTGCCAGCTCACCTGCAGGGCGCGCAATTTACAATGAGCAGTTCTTC. Full variable domain (outside the CDR3, taken from reference TRBV18 and TRBJ2-1): NAGVMQNPRHLVRRRGQEARLRCSPMKGHSHVYWYRQLPEEGLKFMVYLQKENIIDESGMPKERFSAEFPKEGPSILRIQQVVRGDSAAYFCASSPAGRAIYNEQFFGPGTRLTVL.

Details on this clonotype: A much more abundant neighbour one base away suggests this may be a read error. V and J are TRBV20-1 and TRBJ2-1, with D maybe TRBD1 (6 bases). V was trimmed by 1 base and J by 12 bases, leaving 22 bases between them. Germline-derived CDR1 and CDR2 are DFQATT and SNEGSKA (reference sequence). The CDR3 is made up of 15 amino acids. The CDR3 bases are TGCAGTGCTAGAGTTTACAGGGAAGGGTCCGATGGGCAGTTCTTC. It encodes CSARVYREGSDGQFF.

The chain is built from TRBV14 and TRBJ2-1; D uncertain. The CDR3 totals 15 residues. The germline V gene has CDR1 SGHDN and CDR2 FVKESK. With 4 bases removed from V and 7 bases from J, the gap between germline ends came to 17 bases. The CDR3 protein is CASSRSERKRNEQFF. CDR3 nucleotide sequence: TGTGCCAGCAGCCGCTCGGAACGCAAAAGGAATGAGCAGTTCTTC.

This clonotype was detected a few times. The chain combines TRBV5-1 with TRBJ2-7; D gene uncertain. Germline assignment: CDR1 SGHRS and CDR2 YFSETQ. The CDR3 totals 14 residues. Trimming pared 3 bases from V and 1 base from J, leaving 11 bases between. DNA of the CDR3: TGCGCCAGCAGCTCCGGTGAGATGTCCTACGAGCAGTACTTC. Translated: CASSSGEMSYEQYF.

The sample holds a few counts of this clonotype. The chain recombines TRBV3-1 with TRBJ1-1; 7 positions agree with TRBD1. Germline trimming cut 1 base from V and 3 bases from J; bases unmatched to any gene: 14. In germline, CDR1 is LGHDT, CDR2 YNNKEL (reference sequence). This CDR3 has 18 amino acids. As DNA, the CDR3 is TGTGCCAGCAGCCAAGCTACGTCCCGGAGGGGGCTCGACACTGAAGCTTTCTTT. This codes for CASSQATSRRGLDTEAFF.